The rows below give T cell receptor beta chains drawn from one sample of a study of cytomegalovirus exposure and HLA in healthy donors. TCRdb keeps only in-frame clones here, not all; method: immunoSEQ multiplex PCR. The sample gives about 190,000 clones, about 87% of which show up once; 1% to 1.5% is in the top ten. Sequenced: PBMCs. The receptors here all came from a man aged 25 to 40 in good health and CMV-seronegative. The CDR3 runs from the conserved cysteine through the conserved F or W. A D gene is named only where the DNA matches it firmly. Clone sizes are given selectively: once, few, many, or a class where the clone is expanded.

j_gene,v_gene,abundance,len,d_gene,CDR3nt,CDR3aa
TRBJ2-2,TRBV9,NA,16,TRBD2,TGTGCCAGCAGCGCCCCGGGACTAGCGGGAGCCGGGGAGCTGTTTTTT,CASSAPGLAGAGELFF
TRBJ2-1,TRBV7-2,NA,17,NA,TGTGCCAGCAGCCGCCAGATTCCTGGACAGATCTACAATGAGCAGTTCTTC,CASSRQIPGQIYNEQFF
TRBJ2-2,TRBV7-9,NA,15,TRBD1,TGTGCCAGCAGTGGCCCAACAGGGGATCCCGGGGAGCTGTTTTTT,CASSGPTGDPGELFF
TRBJ2-2,TRBV28,NA,14,NA,TGTGCCAGCAGTTTCGTCGAGGGAGGCGGGGAGCTGTTTTTT,CASSFVEGGGELFF
TRBJ2-3,TRBV14,NA,17,TRBD1,TGTGCCAGCAGCCAAGGAACAGGGGCATATAGCACAGATACGCAGTATTTT,CASSQGTGAYSTDTQYF
TRBJ1-6,TRBV28,NA,16,NA,TGTGCCAGCAGTTTTGGTCGCAGGGGTCGAGGGTCACCCCTCCACTTT,CASSFGRRGRGSPLHF
TRBJ1-1,TRBV19,NA,13,NA,TGTGCCAGTAGTTCGGGGATTGACACTGAAGCTTTCTTT,CASSSGIDTEAFF
TRBJ1-3,TRBV7-9,NA,16,TRBD1,TGTGCCAGCAGCTTAGCAGACAGGGCCTCTGGAAACACCATATATTTT,CASSLADRASGNTIYF
TRBJ2-7,TRBV18,few,13,TRBD1,TGTGCCAGGGCACAGGGGGCCCACTACGAGCAGTACTTC,CARAQGAHYEQYF
TRBJ2-1,TRBV30,NA,13,NA,TGTGCGCATGACACAAGAACCTACAATGAGCAGTTCTTC,CAHDTRTYNEQFF
TRBJ2-1,TRBV5-1,NA,17,TRBD1,TGCGCCAGCAGCTTGGCCGGACAGGGGGGCATCTACAATGAGCAGTTCTTC,CASSLAGQGGIYNEQFF
TRBJ2-2,TRBV7-2,once,14,TRBD2,TGTGCCAGCAGGGGAGGGCAAAACACCGGGGAGCTGTTTTTT,CASRGGQNTGELFF
TRBJ2-7,TRBV7-9,NA,15,TRBD2,TGTTCCAGCGGGAACCAGCTAGCGGGTACCTACGAGCAGTACTTC,CSSGNQLAGTYEQYF
TRBJ2-3,TRBV25-1,NA,16,NA,TGTGCCAGCAGTGATTGGGGGGCGGGAGTGGATGATACGCAGTATTTT,CASSDWGAGVDDTQYF
TRBJ1-2,TRBV6-6,NA,15,NA,TGTGCCAGCAGGCCTCCGCGGGAAGTTAACTATGGCTACACCTTC,CASRPPREVNYGYTF
TRBJ1-2,TRBV6-1,NA,15,TRBD1,TGTGCCAGCAGTGAACGAGGCGGGACAGGGGTCTACTACACCTTC,CASSERGGTGVYYTF
TRBJ2-7,TRBV7-9,few,17,TRBD1,TGTGCCAGCGCTATAGGGGACAGGAAAAAATTGATCGACGAGCAGTACTTC,CASAIGDRKKLIDEQYF
TRBJ1-6,TRBV28,NA,15,NA,TGTGCCAGCAGGCACAACCAGGGTAGGCATTCACCCCTCCACTTT,CASRHNQGRHSPLHF
TRBJ2-2,TRBV6-4,NA,13,NA,TGTGCCAGCAGCACTTCCTACACCGGGGAGCTGTTTTTT,CASSTSYTGELFF
TRBJ1-2,TRBV19,NA,16,NA,TGTGCCAGTAGTATAGCCCTCCTCAGGGTCACCTATGGCTACACCTTC,CASSIALLRVTYGYTF
TRBJ2-1,TRBV7-9,NA,17,TRBD2,TGTGCCAGCAGCTTAACCGCTCTGCGGGAGTCCTACAATGAGCAGTTCTTC,CASSLTALRESYNEQFF
TRBJ2-6,TRBV5-5,once,14,NA,TGTGCCAGCAGCTTGCGGTCTGGGGCCAACGGCCTGACTTTC,CASSLRSGANGLTF
TRBJ2-1,TRBV7-6,few,16,TRBD2,TGTGCCAGCAGCTTATGGGCGGGAGGGCCTGGCAATGAGCAGTTCTTC,CASSLWAGGPGNEQFF
TRBJ2-7,TRBV28,NA,12,NA,TGTGCCAGCAGTTTAGGAGGGGCTGAGCAGTACTTC,CASSLGGAEQYF
TRBJ1-1,TRBV6-5,NA,15,TRBD1,TGTGCCAGCAGTTACTCGACGGGACAGGACACTGAAGCTTTCTTT,CASSYSTGQDTEAFF
TRBJ1-2,TRBV12-1,NA,18,NA,TGTGCCAGCAGCTTTGGTGGGACTCCCACACCTCACCTGGTGGGCTACACCTTC,CASSFGGTPTPHLVGYTF
TRBJ1-2,TRBV4-2,NA,15,NA,TGTGCCAGCAGCCAAGGCCCGCGACAGGACTATGGCTACACCTTC,CASSQGPRQDYGYTF
TRBJ2-5,TRBV4-3,NA,14,TRBD1,TGCGCCAGCAGCCGAGGGACAGGCGAAGAGGCCCAGTACTTC,CASSRGTGEEAQYF
TRBJ2-1,TRBV4-1,NA,14,NA,TGCGCCAGCAGCCTGCGGCCCGCGGTGAATGAGCAGTTCTTC,CASSLRPAVNEQFF
TRBJ2-1,TRBV7-9,NA,15,TRBD2,TGTTCCAGCAGCCCGGGGGGGCCTCTTCTGGGTGAGCAGTTCTTC,CSSSPGGPLLGEQFF
TRBJ1-1,TRBV7-9,NA,16,NA,TGTGCCAGCAGCACAGAGACGGGGGTTGAGGGCACTGAAGCTTTCTTT,CASSTETGVEGTEAFF
TRBJ2-1,TRBV11-1,NA,15,TRBD2,TGTGCCAGCAGCTCCAGCGGCGGGGGGCACAATGAGCAGTTCTTC,CASSSSGGGHNEQFF
TRBJ2-2,TRBV5-4,NA,14,TRBD2,TGTGCCAGCAGCTTGAAAGCGGGGACCGGGGAGCTGTTTTTT,CASSLKAGTGELFF
TRBJ1-3,TRBV14,NA,15,NA,TGTGCCAGCAGCCCCTTTAGCGGGTTTAGAAACACCATATATTTT,CASSPFSGFRNTIYF
TRBJ1-1,TRBV4-2,few,15,NA,TGTGCCAGCAGCCTCCAGGACAGCATGAACACTGAAGCTTTCTTT,CASSLQDSMNTEAFF
TRBJ2-6,TRBV28,NA,13,NA,TGTGCCAGCAGTTTGTTGAGGGCCAACGTCCCGACTTTC,CASSLLRANVPTF
TRBJ2-3,TRBV7-2,NA,18,NA,TGTGCCAGCAGCTTGGCCCCTATCGCCAGGGGATTTGCAGATACGCAGTATTTT,CASSLAPIARGFADTQYF
TRBJ2-7,TRBV7-2,NA,12,TRBD2,TGTGCCAGCAGCCCCTCGGGGGGGGAGCAGTACTTC,CASSPSGGEQYF
TRBJ2-7,TRBV2,NA,12,TRBD1,TGTGCCAGCGGGGACAGGAGCTACGAGCAGTACTTC,CASGDRSYEQYF
TRBJ2-1,TRBV18,NA,16,TRBD2,TGTGCCAGCTCACCATTGACTAGCGAAGGGCTGGATGAGCAGTTCTTC,CASSPLTSEGLDEQFF
TRBJ1-4,TRBV2,NA,15,TRBD1,TGTGCCAGCGTGGTCGGGCAGGGGGCAGCTCGGGAACTGTTTTTT,CASVVGQGAARELFF
TRBJ1-5,TRBV6-1,NA,18,NA,TGTGCCAGCAGTGGAGGGCAGCTCAGCTCGGCCGTCAATCAGCCCCAGCATTTT,CASSGGQLSSAVNQPQHF